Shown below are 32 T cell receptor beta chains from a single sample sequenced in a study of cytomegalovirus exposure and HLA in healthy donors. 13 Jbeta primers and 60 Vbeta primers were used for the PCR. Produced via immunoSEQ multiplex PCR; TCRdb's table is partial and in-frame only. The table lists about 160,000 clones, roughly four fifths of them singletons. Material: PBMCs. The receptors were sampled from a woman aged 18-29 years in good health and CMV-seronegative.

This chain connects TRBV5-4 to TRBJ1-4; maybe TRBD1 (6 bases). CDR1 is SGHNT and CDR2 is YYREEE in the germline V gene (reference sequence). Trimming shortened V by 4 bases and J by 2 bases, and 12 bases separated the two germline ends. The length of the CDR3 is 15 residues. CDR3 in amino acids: CASSNTGSTNEKLFF. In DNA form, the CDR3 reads TGTGCCAGCAGCAATACAGGGTCCACTAATGAAAAACTGTTTTTT.

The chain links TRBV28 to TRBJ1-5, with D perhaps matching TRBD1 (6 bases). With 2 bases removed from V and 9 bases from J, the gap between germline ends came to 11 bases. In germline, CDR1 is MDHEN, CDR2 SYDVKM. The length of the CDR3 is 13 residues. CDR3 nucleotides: TGTGCCAGCAGTTTAACCGGGGGGCGGCCCCAGCATTTT. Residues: CASSLTGGRPQHF.

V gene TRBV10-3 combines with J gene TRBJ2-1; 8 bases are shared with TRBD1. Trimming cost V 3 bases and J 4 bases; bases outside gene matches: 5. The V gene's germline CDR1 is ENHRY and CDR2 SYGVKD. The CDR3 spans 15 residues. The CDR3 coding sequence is TGTGCCATCAGTGAAGACAGGGGATCTTACAATGAGCAGTTCTTC. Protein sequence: CAISEDRGSYNEQFF.

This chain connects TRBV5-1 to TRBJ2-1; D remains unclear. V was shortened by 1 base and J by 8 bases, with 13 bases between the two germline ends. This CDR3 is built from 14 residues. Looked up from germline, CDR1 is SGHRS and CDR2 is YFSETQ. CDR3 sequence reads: CASSLSGQADEQFF. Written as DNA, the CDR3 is TGCGCCAGCAGCTTGAGTGGGCAGGCCGATGAGCAGTTCTTC.

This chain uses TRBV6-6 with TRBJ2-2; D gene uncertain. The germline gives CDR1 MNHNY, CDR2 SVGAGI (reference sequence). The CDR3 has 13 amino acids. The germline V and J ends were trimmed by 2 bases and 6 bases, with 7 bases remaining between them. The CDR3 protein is CASSYPGSGELFF. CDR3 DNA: TGTGCCAGCAGTTACCCCGGGTCCGGGGAGCTGTTTTTT.

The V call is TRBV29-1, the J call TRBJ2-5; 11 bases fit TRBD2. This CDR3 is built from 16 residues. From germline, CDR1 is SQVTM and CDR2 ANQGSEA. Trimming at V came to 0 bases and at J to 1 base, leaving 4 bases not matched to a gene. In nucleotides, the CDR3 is TGCAGCGTTGAAGAAAGACTAGCGGGGATCCAAGAGACCCAGTACTTC. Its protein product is CSVEERLAGIQETQYF.

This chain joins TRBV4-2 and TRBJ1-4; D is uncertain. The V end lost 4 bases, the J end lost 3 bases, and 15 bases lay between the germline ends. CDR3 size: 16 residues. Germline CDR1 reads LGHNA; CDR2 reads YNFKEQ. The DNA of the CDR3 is TGTGCCAGCAGCCCAACCAACTTGGTGGCTAATGAAAAACTGTTTTTT. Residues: CASSPTNLVANEKLFF.

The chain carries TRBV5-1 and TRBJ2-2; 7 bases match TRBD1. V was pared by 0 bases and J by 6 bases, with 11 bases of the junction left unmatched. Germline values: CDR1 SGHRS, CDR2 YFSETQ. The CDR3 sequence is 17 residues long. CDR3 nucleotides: TGCGCCAGCAGCTTGGCGTCGACAGGGATGCGTCCCGGGGAGCTGTTTTTT. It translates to CASSLASTGMRPGELFF.

The DNA of the CDR3 is TGTGCCAGCTCACCAGGACAGTATAATTCACCCCTCCACTTT. It encodes CASSPGQYNSPLHF. J is TRBJ1-6 and V is TRBV18; tentatively, D is TRBD1 (6 bases). V shed 2 bases and J shed 4 bases, with 6 bases lying between them. Germline CDR1 is KGHSH and CDR2 is LQKENI. The CDR3 extends over 14 amino acids.

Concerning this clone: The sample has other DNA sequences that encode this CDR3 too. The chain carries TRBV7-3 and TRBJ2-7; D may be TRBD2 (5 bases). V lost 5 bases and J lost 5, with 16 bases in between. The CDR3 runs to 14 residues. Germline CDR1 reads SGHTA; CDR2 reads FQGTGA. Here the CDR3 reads CASSKYGESHEQYF. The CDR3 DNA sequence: TGTGCCAGCAGCAAATACGGGGAGAGCCACGAGCAGTACTTC.

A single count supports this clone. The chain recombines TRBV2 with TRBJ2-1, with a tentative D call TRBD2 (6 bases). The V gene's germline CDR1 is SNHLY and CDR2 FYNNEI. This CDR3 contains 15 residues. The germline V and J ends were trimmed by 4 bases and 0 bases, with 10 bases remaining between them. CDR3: CASSGQGGSYNEQFF. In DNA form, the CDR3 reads TGTGCCAGCAGTGGGCAGGGAGGCTCCTACAATGAGCAGTTCTTC. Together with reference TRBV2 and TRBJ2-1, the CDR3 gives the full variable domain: EPEVTQTPSHQVTQMGQEVILRCVPISNHLYFYWYRQILGQKVEFLVSFYNNEISEKSEIFDDQFSVERPDGSNFTLKIRSTKLEDSAMYFCASSGQGGSYNEQFFGPGTRLTVL.

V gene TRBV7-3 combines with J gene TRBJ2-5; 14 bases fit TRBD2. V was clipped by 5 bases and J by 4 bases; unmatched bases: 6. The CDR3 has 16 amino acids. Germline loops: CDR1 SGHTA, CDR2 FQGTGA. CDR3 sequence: CASSGRLAGGLETQYF. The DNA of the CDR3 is TGTGCCAGCAGCGGCCGACTAGCGGGAGGGCTAGAGACCCAGTACTTC.

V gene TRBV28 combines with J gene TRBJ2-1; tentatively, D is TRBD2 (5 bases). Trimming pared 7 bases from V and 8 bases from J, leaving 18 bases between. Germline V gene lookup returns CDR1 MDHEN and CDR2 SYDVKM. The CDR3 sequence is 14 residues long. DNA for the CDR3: TGTGCCAGCACAAAAGAGGGCTCAATCTATGAGCAGTTCTTC. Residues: CASTKEGSIYEQFF.

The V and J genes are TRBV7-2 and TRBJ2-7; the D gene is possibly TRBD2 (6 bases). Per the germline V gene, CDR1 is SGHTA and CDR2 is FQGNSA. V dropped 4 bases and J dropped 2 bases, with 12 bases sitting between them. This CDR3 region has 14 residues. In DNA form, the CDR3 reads TGTGCCAGCAGCTCGGTAGCGGCAACCTACGAGCAGTACTTC. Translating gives CASSSVAATYEQYF.

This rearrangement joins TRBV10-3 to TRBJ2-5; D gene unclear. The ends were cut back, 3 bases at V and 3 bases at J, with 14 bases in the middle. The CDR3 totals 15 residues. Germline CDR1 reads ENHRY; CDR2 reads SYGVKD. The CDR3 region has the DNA TGTGCCATCAGTGATGCAGAGACTTTCAAAGAGACCCAGTACTTC. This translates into CAISDAETFKETQYF.

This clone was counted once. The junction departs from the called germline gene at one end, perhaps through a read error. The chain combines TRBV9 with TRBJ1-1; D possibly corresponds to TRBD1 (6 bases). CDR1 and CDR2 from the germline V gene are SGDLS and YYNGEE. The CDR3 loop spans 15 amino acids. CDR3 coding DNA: TGTGCCAGCAGCGCAACGACAGGAGTGAACGCTGAAGCTTTCTTT. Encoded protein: CASSATTGVNAEAFF.

CDR3 in amino acids: CASMGGLPVRNTEAFF. In DNA form, the CDR3 reads TGTGCCAGCATGGGGGGGCTCCCTGTAAGGAACACTGAAGCTTTCTTT. This chain connects TRBV27 to TRBJ1-1; perhaps TRBD1 as D (6 bases). This CDR3 comprises 16 residues. Germline CDR1 MNHEY, CDR2 SMNVEV (reference sequence). V was pared by 7 bases and J by 1 base, with 19 bases between.

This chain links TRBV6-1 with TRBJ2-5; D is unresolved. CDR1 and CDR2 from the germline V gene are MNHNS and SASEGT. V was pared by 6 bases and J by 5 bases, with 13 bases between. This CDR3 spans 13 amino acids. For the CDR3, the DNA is TGTGCCAGCAGGACTCGACTTGGGGAGACCCAGTACTTC. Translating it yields CASRTRLGETQYF.

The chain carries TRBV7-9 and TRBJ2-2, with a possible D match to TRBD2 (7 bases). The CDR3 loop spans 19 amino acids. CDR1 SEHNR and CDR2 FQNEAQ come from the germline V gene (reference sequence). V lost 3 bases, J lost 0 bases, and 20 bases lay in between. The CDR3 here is CASSFSPGGGGTNTGELFF. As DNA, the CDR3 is TGTGCCAGCAGCTTCTCGCCCGGCGGGGGCGGTACGAACACCGGGGAGCTGTTTTTT.

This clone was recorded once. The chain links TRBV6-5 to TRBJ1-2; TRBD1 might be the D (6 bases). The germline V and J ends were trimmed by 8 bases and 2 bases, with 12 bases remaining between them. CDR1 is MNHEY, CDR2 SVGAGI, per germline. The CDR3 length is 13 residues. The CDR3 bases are TGTGCCAGCTTGGGACAAGCCAACTATGGCTACACCTTC. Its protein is CASLGQANYGYTF.

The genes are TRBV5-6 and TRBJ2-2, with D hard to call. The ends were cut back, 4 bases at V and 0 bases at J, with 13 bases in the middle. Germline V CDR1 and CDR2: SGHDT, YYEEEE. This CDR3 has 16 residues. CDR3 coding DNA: TGTGCCAGCAGCAGAAACCGCGACACGAACACCGGGGAGCTGTTTTTT. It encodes CASSRNRDTNTGELFF.

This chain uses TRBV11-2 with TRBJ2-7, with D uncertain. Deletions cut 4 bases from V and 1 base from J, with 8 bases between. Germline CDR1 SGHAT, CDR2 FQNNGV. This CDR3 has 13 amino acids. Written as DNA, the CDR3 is TGTGCCAGCAGCTACAAGAAATCCTACGAGCAGTACTTC. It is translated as CASSYKKSYEQYF.

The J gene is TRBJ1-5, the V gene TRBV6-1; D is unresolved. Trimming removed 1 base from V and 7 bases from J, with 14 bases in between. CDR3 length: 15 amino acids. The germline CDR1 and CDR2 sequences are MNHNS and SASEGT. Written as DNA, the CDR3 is TGTGCCAGCAGTGAAGTGAGGAGGGTCTACCAGCCCCAGCATTTT. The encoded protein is CASSEVRRVYQPQHF.

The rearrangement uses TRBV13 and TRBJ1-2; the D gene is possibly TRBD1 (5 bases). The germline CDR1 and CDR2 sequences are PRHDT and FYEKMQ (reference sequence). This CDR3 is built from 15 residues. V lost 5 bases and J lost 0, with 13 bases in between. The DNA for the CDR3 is TGTGCCAGCAGCCCGCCGGGGGTAGCTAACTATGGCTACACCTTC. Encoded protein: CASSPPGVANYGYTF.

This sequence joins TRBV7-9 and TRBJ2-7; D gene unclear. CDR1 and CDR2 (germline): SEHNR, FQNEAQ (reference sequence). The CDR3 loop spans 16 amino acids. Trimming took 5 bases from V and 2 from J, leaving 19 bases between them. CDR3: CASSPPGGLGPYEQYF. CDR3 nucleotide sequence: TGTGCCAGCAGCCCACCGGGTGGTCTAGGTCCCTACGAGCAGTACTTC.

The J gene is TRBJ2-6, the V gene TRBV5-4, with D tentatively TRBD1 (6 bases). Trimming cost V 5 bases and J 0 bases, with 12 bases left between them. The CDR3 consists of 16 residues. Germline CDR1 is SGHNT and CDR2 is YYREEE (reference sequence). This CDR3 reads CASSPQGYSGANVLTF. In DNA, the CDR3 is TGTGCCAGCAGTCCACAGGGTTACTCTGGGGCCAACGTCCTGACTTTC.

CDR3 residues: CASSPTGQGGTEAFF. The CDR3 DNA reads TGTGCCAGCTCACCGACCGGACAGGGCGGCACTGAAGCTTTCTTT. V usage is TRBV18 and J usage is TRBJ1-1, with 8 bases lining up with TRBD1. From germline, CDR1 is KGHSH and CDR2 LQKENI. The ends lost 3 bases at V and 4 bases at J; junction bases unmatched: 7. The CDR3 extends over 15 amino acids. Complete variable domain (other parts from reference TRBV18 and TRBJ1-1): NAGVMQNPRHLVRRRGQEARLRCSPMKGHSHVYWYRQLPEEGLKFMVYLQKENIIDESGMPKERFSAEFPKEGPSILRIQQVVRGDSAAYFCASSPTGQGGTEAFFGQGTRLTVV.

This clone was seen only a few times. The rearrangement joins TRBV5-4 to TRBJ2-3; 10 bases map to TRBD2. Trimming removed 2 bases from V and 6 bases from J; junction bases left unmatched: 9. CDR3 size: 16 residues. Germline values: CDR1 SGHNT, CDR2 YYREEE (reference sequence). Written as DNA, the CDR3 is TGTGCCAGCAGCTTACAAGCGGGGGGGGTACGTGATACGCAGTATTTT. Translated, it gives CASSLQAGGVRDTQYF. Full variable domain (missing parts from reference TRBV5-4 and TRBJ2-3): ETGVTQSPTHLIKTRGQQVTLRCSSQSGHNTVSWYQQALGQGPQFIFQYYREEENGRGNFPPRFSGLQFPNYSSELNVNALELDDSALYLCASSLQAGGVRDTQYFGPGTRLTVL.

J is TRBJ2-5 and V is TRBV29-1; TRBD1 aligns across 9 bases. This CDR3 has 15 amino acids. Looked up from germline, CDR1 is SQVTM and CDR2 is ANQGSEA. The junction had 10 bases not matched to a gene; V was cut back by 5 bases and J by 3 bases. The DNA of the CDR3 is TGCAGCGTTCAAAACCGGGACAGGGACGAAGAGACCCAGTACTTC. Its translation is CSVQNRDRDEETQYF. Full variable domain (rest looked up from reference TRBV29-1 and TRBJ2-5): SAVISQKPSRDICQRGTSLTIQCQVDSQVTMMFWYRQQPGQSLTLIATANQGSEATYESGFVIDKFPISRPNLTFSTLTVSNMSPEDSSIYLCSVQNRDRDEETQYFGPGTRLLVL.

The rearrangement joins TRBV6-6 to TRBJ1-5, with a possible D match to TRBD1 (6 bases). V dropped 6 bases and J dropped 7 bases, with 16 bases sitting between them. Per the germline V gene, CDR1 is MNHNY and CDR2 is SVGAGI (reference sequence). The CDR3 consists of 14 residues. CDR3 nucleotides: TGTGCCAGCAGGCGCAGGGGATGGGGGCAGCCCCAGCATTTT. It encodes CASRRRGWGQPQHF.

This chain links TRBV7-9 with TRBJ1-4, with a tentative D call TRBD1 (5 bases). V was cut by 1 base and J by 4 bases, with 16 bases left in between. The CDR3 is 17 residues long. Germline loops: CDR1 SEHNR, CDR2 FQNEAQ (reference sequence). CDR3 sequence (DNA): TGTGCCAGCAGCTTAGGTCCGACCGGGGGTATTAATGAAAAACTGTTTTTT. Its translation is CASSLGPTGGINEKLFF. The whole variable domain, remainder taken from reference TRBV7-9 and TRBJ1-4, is DTGVSQNPRHKITKRGQNVTFRCDPISEHNRLYWYRQTLGQGPEFLTYFQNEAQLEKSRLLSDRFSAERPKGSFSTLEIQRTEQGDSAMYLCASSLGPTGGINEKLFFGSGTQLSVL.

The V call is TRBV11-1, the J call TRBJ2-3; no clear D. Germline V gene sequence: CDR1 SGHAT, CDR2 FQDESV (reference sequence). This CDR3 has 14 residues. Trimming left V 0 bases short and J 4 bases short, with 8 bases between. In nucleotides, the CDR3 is TGTGCCAGCAGCTTAGCCTACAGATCAGATACGCAGTATTTT. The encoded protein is CASSLAYRSDTQYF.